This T cell receptor beta chain derives from a study of CXCR3-negative and CXCR3-positive naive CD8 T cells (dated by TCRdb to the late 2010s). Looking at the study overall: In total, about 135 million TRB reads were obtained, which works out to roughly 1.5 +/- 0.3 million reads per library. Diversity and physicochemical repertoire analyses covered about a dozen donors pooled from two independent experiments. Naive subsets from about five donors and memory cells from 3 donors were included in the TRBV-TRBJ cluster analysis.

The data were produced on a NextSeq 550. The Human TCR Profiling Kit (MiLaboratory) was used to make UMI-labeled 5' RACE TRB cDNA libraries. The full amount of extracted RNA was used for cDNA synthesis, and the full amount of resulting cDNA was used for PCR amplification. Libraries were prepared in parallel with an identical number of PCR cycles. As for how the authors treated the data: With a minimum of two reads required per UMI, MIGEC and MiXCR pulled out about 54,000 +/- 9,700 unique UMI-labeled TRB cDNA molecules from each library. On average, each library contained approximately 40,000 +/- 10,000 functional in-frame TRB CDR3 nucleotide clonotypes without stop codons. After downsampling to 5000 UMI-labeled TRB molecules per sample, diversity metrics such as normalized Shannon-Wiener and Chao1 were calculated in VDJtools. For the central five CDR3 residues, VDJtools calculated physicochemical properties weighted by clonotype size, namely interaction energy, strength, volume and Kidera factor 4. After TCRdb reprocessed the reads, each CDR3 protein sequence was kept as one row, without DNA. In this record, the V and J calls reflect TCRdb's handling and not the investigators' own analysis. The table kept for this sample lists more than 35,000 distinct CDR3 sequences. Together, the top ten hold roughly 15% of the sample.

Remarks on this clonotype: There is no known antigen for this receptor.

For each CD8+ T cell subset, flow sorting was done in triplicate, and a few hundred thousand cells per subset went directly into RLT lysis buffer. Using standard density gradient centrifugation, peripheral blood mononuclear cells were isolated from buffy coats. Total RNA was extracted from sorted cells with an RNeasy Mini Kit. General study outcomes and caveats: Because surface CD5, which has been linked to self-reactivity in mice, was comparable between naive subsets, TCR interaction strength was also inferred from TRB CDR3 physicochemical properties. Repertoire diversity was comparably high in both naive subsets but much lower in memory CD8+ T cells. Within the same donor, TRBV-TRBJ usage looked similar between naive CXCR3-negative and CXCR3-positive cells, but memory cells had distinct patterns. CXCR3 expression partially decreased after cryopreservation, so most assays used freshly isolated PBMCs.

There are 17 amino acids in the CDR3, from cysteine to phenylalanine inclusive. No DNA is given. Source material: memory CD8+ T cells from blood. Read against the paper, the sample's cell subset or site label means: conventional CD8+ memory T cells (TMEM), sorted as controls. The origin of this receptor is a human donor in good health. Some clones in this sample may be carry-over from other donors' samples. The V gene is TRBV12-3 or TRBV12-4 and the J gene is TRBJ1-4; TCRdb gives TRBD1 as the D gene, but with no DNA this cannot be confirmed. The CDR3 reads as follows: CASSFTVGVSLDEKLFF.